This passage covers 24 T cell receptor beta chains from one sample sequenced in a study of post-analysis software for immune sequencing data. The antigens these receptors bind are not known. The library was made from cDNA and included unique molecular identifiers. Using its own MiXCR run on the PCR reads, TCRdb lists one record per CDR3 protein. The sample records about 810,000 distinct CDR3 sequences, under 70% being singletons. Study observations and caveats: There were five TRBV segments more frequent in patients than controls, and TRBV5-6, TRBV5-1 and TRBV20-1 were among them.

Sequencing was carried out using blood. These receptors all stem from a girl between 5 and 17 years old with multiple sclerosis.

The chain combines TRBV7-3 with TRBJ2-1; 9 nucleotides align to TRBD2. Germline V lookup: CDR1 SGHTA, CDR2 FQGTGA. V gave up 5 bases and J gave up 2 bases; unmatched junction bases: 7. The CDR3 is 16 amino acids. Here the CDR3 DNA reads TGTGCCAGCAGCCTCTTAGCGGGGGAGCCCTACAATGAGCAGTTCTTC. Encoded protein: CASSLLAGEPYNEQFF.

The chain uses TRBV7-3 and TRBJ2-5; possibly TRBD1 for D (5 bases). Per the germline V gene, CDR1 is SGHTA and CDR2 is FQGTGA. The CDR3 contains 15 residues. Trimming cost V 1 base and J 11 bases, with 20 bases left between them. The CDR3 sequence: CASSLNGRVSHEQYF. The CDR3 DNA reads TGTGCCAGCAGCTTAAACGGCAGGGTGTCCCATGAACAGTACTTC.

V gene TRBV12-3 or TRBV12-4 combines with J gene TRBJ2-7, with 11 bases identical to TRBD1. V lost 5 bases to trimming and J lost 2 bases; unmatched junction nucleotides: 8. This CDR3 has 16 residues. CDR3 bases: TGTGCCAGCAGTACAGACGGGACAGGGGGACCCTACGAGCAGTACTTC. It translates to CASSTDGTGGPYEQYF.

V gene TRBV7-8 combines with J gene TRBJ1-5; maybe TRBD1 (6 bases). V dropped 5 bases and J dropped 2 bases, with 16 bases sitting between them. Germline CDR1 and CDR2: SGHVS and FQNEAQ. The length of the CDR3 is 16 residues. The CDR3 region has the DNA TGTGCCAGCAGCGGCAACAGGGTTGGAGGCAATCAGCCCCAGCATTTT. Protein sequence: CASSGNRVGGNQPQHF.

The chain couples TRBV27 to TRBJ1-4; D is possibly TRBD1 (5 bases). This CDR3 comprises 15 residues. Germline loops: CDR1 MNHEY, CDR2 SMNVEV (reference sequence). Between the trimmed V and J ends, which lost 4 bases and 7 bases, there was a span of 16 bases. The CDR3 region has the DNA TGTGCCAGCAGTTCGTATATAGGGACGCCTGAAAAACTGTTTTTT. The encoded protein is CASSSYIGTPEKLFF.

This CDR3 reads CASSLGGLADYNEQFF. As DNA, the CDR3 is TGCGCCAGCAGCTTGGGGGGACTAGCGGACTACAATGAGCAGTTCTTC. This chain connects TRBV5-1 to TRBJ2-1, with 11 positions matching TRBD2. The CDR3 contains 16 residues. V lost 0 bases and J lost 3; bases outside the gene matches: 2. CDR1 is SGHRS, CDR2 YFSETQ, per germline.

The chain links TRBV10-3 to TRBJ2-1; TRBD1 matches 8 bases. CDR1 and CDR2 from the germline V gene are ENHRY and SYGVKD. The CDR3 is made up of 14 amino acids. V was clipped by 10 bases and J by 5 bases; unmatched bases: 10. For the CDR3, the DNA is TGTGCCACCACCACGCGGACAGGGAACAATGAGCAGTTCTTC. Protein sequence: CATTTRTGNNEQFF.

For the CDR3, the DNA is TGTGCCAGCACCGCGGACAGCAGCTCCTACGAGCAGTACTTC. Translated: CASTADSSSYEQYF. The chain uses TRBV6-6 and TRBJ2-7; TRBD1 is a possible D gene (6 bases). The V gene lost 7 bases and the J gene lost 0 bases, with 13 bases spanning the gap. This CDR3 contains 14 residues. The germline V gene has CDR1 MNHNY and CDR2 SVGAGI (reference sequence).

This clonotype has only a few counts. This sequence joins TRBV27 and TRBJ2-1; D is possibly TRBD1 or TRBD2 (5 bases each). CDR3 size: 15 residues. Germline V gene data show CDR1 as MNHEY and CDR2 as SMNVEV (reference sequence). The V and J ends lost 1 base and 4 bases respectively, with 11 bases between them. The CDR3 region is CASSLWGEGYNEQFF. The CDR3 bases are TGTGCCAGCAGTTTATGGGGTGAGGGGTACAATGAGCAGTTCTTC.

The chain has TRBV27 and TRBJ2-4; 7 bases align to TRBD2. V was clipped by 0 bases and J by 3 bases; unmatched bases: 8. CDR3 length equals 17 residues. Germline V CDR1 and CDR2: MNHEY, SMNVEV (reference sequence). CDR3 sequence: CASSLSTTSYGKNIQYF. Here the CDR3 DNA reads TGTGCCAGCAGTTTATCTACGACTAGCTACGGCAAAAACATTCAGTACTTC.

This sequence joins TRBV7-9 and TRBJ1-5, with D unresolved. This CDR3 is 12 amino acids long. Per germline, CDR1 SEHNR and CDR2 FQNEAQ (reference sequence). V was trimmed by 4 bases and J by 8 bases, leaving 9 bases between them. The CDR3 DNA follows: TGTGCCAGCAGCTCCGCAGCGAAGCCCCAGCATTTT. It codes for CASSSAAKPQHF.

The sample holds a few counts of this clonotype. The V call is TRBV27, the J call TRBJ2-1; perhaps TRBD2 as D (7 bases). Trimming cost V 2 bases and J 11 bases, with 19 bases left between them. Germline V gives CDR1 MNHEY, CDR2 SMNVEV (reference sequence). CDR3 length: 15 amino acids. The CDR3 loop reads CASSLSGGANGKQFF. In DNA form, the CDR3 reads TGTGCCAGCAGTTTAAGTGGGGGGGCCAACGGGAAGCAGTTCTTC.

The chain links TRBV5-1 to TRBJ2-3; possibly TRBD1 or TRBD2 for D (6 bases each). The CDR3 extends over 14 amino acids. V was shortened by 3 bases and J by 6 bases, with 14 bases between the two germline ends. Germline lookup yields CDR1 SGHRS and CDR2 YFSETQ. CDR3 region: CASSWDSQGDTQYF. The CDR3 nucleotides are TGCGCCAGCAGCTGGGACTCACAGGGCGATACGCAGTATTTT. Together with reference TRBV5-1 and TRBJ2-3, the CDR3 gives the full variable domain: KAGVTQTPRYLIKTRGQQVTLSCSPISGHRSVSWYQQTPGQGLQFLFEYFSETQRNKGNFPGRFSGRQFSNSRSEMNVSTLELGDSALYLCASSWDSQGDTQYFGPGTRLTVL.

The J gene is TRBJ2-4, the V gene TRBV12-5; D may be TRBD1 or TRBD2 (5 bases each). Near its end, the DNA agrees better with TRBJ2-7, so the J call may be wrong. This CDR3 contains 15 residues. CDR1 and CDR2 (germline): LGHNT, FRNRAP. The CDR3 here is CASGLVLLGDYEQYF. Written as DNA, the CDR3 is TGTGCTAGTGGTTTGGTACTTTTGGGGGATTACGAGCAGTACTTC.

This clonotype was observed once. The chain couples TRBV9 to TRBJ2-3; no firm D call. The V end lost 2 bases, the J end lost 1 base, and 8 bases lay between the germline ends. Germline V gives CDR1 SGDLS, CDR2 YYNGEE. CDR3 length equals 14 residues. Written as DNA, the CDR3 is TGTGCCAGCAGCGTTAGGGCAGGCACAGATACGCAGTATTTT. It translates to CASSVRAGTDTQYF.

The rearrangement uses TRBV7-6 and TRBJ1-1, with D possibly being TRBD1 (5 bases). Trimming took 0 bases from V and 4 from J, leaving 12 bases between them. This CDR3 has 15 amino acids. CDR1 is SGHVS, CDR2 FNYEAQ, per germline. CDR3 sequence reads: CASSLARGGGTEAFF. The CDR3 DNA reads as TGTGCCAGCAGCTTAGCGCGTGGTGGGGGCACTGAAGCTTTCTTT.

Regarding this clonotype: One end of the junction varies from germline; a read error may be responsible. The CDR3 nucleotides read TGCAGTGCCCCTAGCGGGACCTCCTACGGGCAGTACTTC. Translated: CSAPSGTSYGQYF. This chain joins TRBV20-1 and TRBJ2-7; 9 nucleotides match TRBD2. The germline gives CDR1 DFQATT, CDR2 SNEGSKA (reference sequence). There are 13 residues in the CDR3.

The rearrangement joins TRBV3-1 to TRBJ2-1; D assignment may be TRBD1 or TRBD2 (5 bases each). CDR1 and CDR2 from the germline V gene are LGHDT and YNNKEL (reference sequence). Trimming stripped 1 base from V and 5 bases from J, with 9 bases between. The CDR3 is made up of 14 amino acids. CDR3 DNA: TGTGCCAGCAGCCAAGCGAGGGACCACAATGAGCAGTTCTTC. Protein: CASSQARDHNEQFF.

In this sample, this clonotype turned up a few times. The genes are TRBV5-1 and TRBJ2-1, with 9 bases matching TRBD2. The CDR3 totals 17 residues. Germline-derived CDR1 and CDR2 are SGHRS and YFSETQ. V trimming: 0 bases; J trimming: 4 bases; junction bases outside the gene matches: 8. CDR3 DNA sequence: TGCGCCAGCAGCTTGGCCTTGCGGGAGGGCGGGTACAATGAGCAGTTCTTC. It translates to CASSLALREGGYNEQFF.

The genes are TRBV20-1 and TRBJ2-3, with D hard to call. The CDR3 loop spans 14 amino acids. CDR1 and CDR2 from the germline V gene are DFQATT and SNEGSKA (reference sequence). The V end was cut by 3 bases, the J end by 4 bases, with 14 bases between. The CDR3 nucleotides are TGCAGTGCTAGTTCCCAGACGGGTGCAGATACGCAGTATTTT. Protein product: CSASSQTGADTQYF.

In the case of this clonotype: Germline and junction disagree at one end, which may indicate a read error. This rearrangement joins TRBV4-1 to TRBJ1-2, with 9 bases aligning to TRBD1. This CDR3 contains 15 residues. Germline values: CDR1 MGHRA, CDR2 YSYEKL. The CDR3 loop is CANSQETGGYYGYTF. As DNA, the CDR3 is TGCGCCAACAGCCAAGAAACAGGGGGCTACTATGGCTACACCTTC.

This clonotype was counted a single time. The chain recombines TRBV2 with TRBJ1-2; D unclear. Per germline, CDR1 SNHLY and CDR2 FYNNEI. V was clipped by 1 base and J by 3 bases, with 12 bases between them. The CDR3 consists of 15 residues. CDR3 sequence (DNA): TGTGCCAGCAGTGAAGGGTTTGTCAGTTACTATGGCTACACCTTC. Protein product: CASSEGFVSYYGYTF. Together with reference TRBV2 and TRBJ1-2, the CDR3 gives the full variable domain: EPEVTQTPSHQVTQMGQEVILRCVPISNHLYFYWYRQILGQKVEFLVSFYNNEISEKSEIFDDQFSVERPDGSNFTLKIRSTKLEDSAMYFCASSEGFVSYYGYTFGSGTRLTVV.

As to this clonotype: At one boundary the junction diverges from the germline segment, which might be a read error. V usage is TRBV20-1 and J usage is TRBJ2-6, with 7 bases aligning to TRBD1. This CDR3 has 16 residues. Germline V gene lookup returns CDR1 DFQATT and CDR2 SNEGSKA (reference sequence). In nucleotides, the CDR3 is TGCAGTGCTAGTCAGAGACAGGGCGCTGGGGTCAACGTCCTGACTTTC. Encoded protein: CSASQRQGAGVNVLTF.

The gene calls are TRBV4-2 and TRBJ2-5; 8 bases line up with TRBD2. Germline V gene lookup returns CDR1 LGHNA and CDR2 YNFKEQ. V gave up 1 base and J gave up 5 bases; unmatched junction bases: 6. The CDR3 totals 15 residues. As DNA, the CDR3 is TGTGCCAGCAGCCAAGTGCCTAGCGGGTGGGAGACCCAGTACTTC. It translates to CASSQVPSGWETQYF.